The 10 T cell receptor beta chains below come from one sample, sequenced in a study of CD8+ T cells in alopecia areata. Specified treatment: oral pan-JAK inhibitor, 5-10 mg twice daily. Following extraction, RNA underwent reverse transcription to cDNA, which served as the sequencing template. Sequencing was performed with immunoSEQ multiplex PCR; in TCRdb, only in-frame clones are kept and a portion is missing. The table records around 70,000 clones, 29% of them present only once. Material: CD8+ T cells sorted from blood, obtained at week 4, from a patient treated with tofacitinib. The receptors were sampled from a human donor with alopecia areata.

This clone has more than one count but fewer than ten. CDR3 in DNA: TGCAGCGTTCCCTGGACAGGGGTCTCTGGGGCCAACGTCCTGACTTTC. Its protein is CSVPWTGVSGANVLTF. The J gene is TRBJ2-6, the V gene TRBV29-1; TRBD1 aligns across 9 bases. V was pared by 5 bases and J by 0 bases, with 5 bases of the junction left unmatched. From germline, CDR1 is SQVTM and CDR2 ANQGSEA. This CDR3 region has 16 residues.

This clone was recorded only once. The chain uses TRBV29-1 and TRBJ1-2; D gene uncertain. Germline V gene sequence: CDR1 SQVTM, CDR2 ANQGSEA. The CDR3 sequence is 11 residues long. The germline V and J ends were trimmed by 5 bases and 5 bases, with 9 bases remaining between them. The CDR3 DNA follows: TGCAGCGTTACAGATAAATATGGCTACACCTTC. Its translation: CSVTDKYGYTF.

This clone was counted a few times. A junction end diverges from the germline sequence, so it may reflect a read error. The J gene is TRBJ1-2, the V gene TRBV5-4, with D uncertain. CDR1 and CDR2 from the germline V gene are SGHNT and YYREEE (reference sequence). This CDR3 is 15 amino acids long. The CDR3 sequence: CASSPWLGVGDGYTF. CDR3 DNA: TGCGCCAGCAGCCCCTGGCTTGGTGTGGGTGACGGCTACACCTTC.

The chain uses TRBV9 and TRBJ2-7; TRBD1 agrees at 8 bases. This CDR3 contains 15 residues. Germline V gene lookup returns CDR1 SGDLS and CDR2 YYNGEE. J was trimmed by 6 bases and V by 4 bases; bases with no gene match: 12. The CDR3 DNA sequence: TGTGCCAGCAGCCCCCGGACAGGGTTGAGCGTCGAGCAGTACTTC. This codes for CASSPRTGLSVEQYF.

The chain employs TRBV29-1 and TRBJ1-2, with D hard to call. The CDR3 totals 12 residues. The V gene's germline CDR1 is SQVTM and CDR2 ANQGSEA. Trimming left V 2 bases short and J 8 bases short, with 12 bases between. DNA of the CDR3: TGCAGCGTTGAATCGGGTCGGTGGGGCTACACCTTC. Amino acids: CSVESGRWGYTF. Variable domain in full (rest from reference TRBV29-1 and TRBJ1-2): SAVISQKPSRDICQRGTSLTIQCQVDSQVTMMFWYRQQPGQSLTLIATANQGSEATYESGFVIDKFPISRPNLTFSTLTVSNMSPEDSSIYLCSVESGRWGYTFGSGTRLTVV.

This sequence joins TRBV7-9 and TRBJ2-1; D remains unclear. The CDR3 is 15 amino acids. Trimming shortened V by 2 bases and J by 8 bases, and 16 bases separated the two germline ends. Germline-derived CDR1 and CDR2 are SEHNR and FQNEAQ (reference sequence). The CDR3 spells CASSLRISYNHEQFF. CDR3 nucleotides: TGTGCCAGCAGCTTAAGAATTAGTTATAACCATGAGCAGTTCTTC.

The genes are TRBV7-9 and TRBJ2-7; D is ambiguous. Germline values: CDR1 SEHNR, CDR2 FQNEAQ (reference sequence). The CDR3 loop spans 12 amino acids. Trimming stripped 2 bases from V and 2 bases from J, with 4 bases between. The CDR3 DNA follows: TGTGCCAGCAGCTTACTCGCCTACGAGCAGTACTTC. This sequence encodes CASSLLAYEQYF.

This chain links TRBV29-1 with TRBJ2-6; D possibly matches TRBD1 or TRBD2 (5 bases each). Germline CDR1 SQVTM, CDR2 ANQGSEA. This CDR3 contains 14 residues. Trimming removed 6 bases from V and 1 base from J, with 10 bases in between. This CDR3 reads CSVLGVSGANVLTF. CDR3 sequence (DNA): TGCAGCGTGCTGGGGGTTTCTGGGGCCAACGTCCTGACTTTC.

This sequence joins TRBV25-1 and TRBJ2-7; 10 positions agree with TRBD1. With 2 bases clipped from V and 2 bases from J, the junction kept 12 bases outside the gene matches. Germline loops: CDR1 MGHDK, CDR2 SYGVNS. The CDR3 runs 18 residues. The CDR3 nucleotides are TGTGCCAGCAGTGAAGCGCTTTCCGGGACAGGGGACCCCTACGAGCAGTACTTC. Its translation is CASSEALSGTGDPYEQYF.

The CDR3 loop reads CASSQGDRVPAAYEQYF. CDR3 in DNA: TGTGCCAGCAGCCAAGGGGACAGGGTTCCGGCGGCCTACGAGCAGTACTTC. The rearrangement uses TRBV14 and TRBJ2-7; 9 nucleotides line up with TRBD1. CDR1 and CDR2 from the germline V gene are SGHDN and FVKESK. J lost 2 bases, V lost 1 base, and 9 bases had no gene match. The length of the CDR3 is 17 residues.